A selection of T cell receptor beta chains follows, all from one sample in a study of a mutant IDH1 vaccine in newly diagnosed glioma. Repertoires were generated with immunoSEQ multiplex PCR, while TCRdb's copy carries only in-frame clones and drops some. This sample has 30,000 to 40,000 clones, with 45% to 70% found just once. The antigens for these receptors are not known. Sequencing used PBMCs, obtained from a glioma patient whose treatment included an IDH1 peptide vaccine. These receptors were collected from a woman under 30 with glioma. Each CDR3 is given with its conserved first and last residue. D genes are given only for firm matches. Not every row has a clone size; where given, it reads once, few, many or a size class.

j_call | clone_size | cdr3_length | v_call | d_call | cdr3_nt | cdr3_aa
TRBJ2-1 | few | 15 | TRBV5-1 | TRBD2 | TGCGCCAGCAGCGTAGGCGGGGGTACCTACAATGAGCAGTTCTTC | CASSVGGGTYNEQFF
TRBJ2-3 | few | 10 | TRBV20-1 | - | TGCAGTGCTCCCGTAGATACGCAGTATTTT | CSAPVDTQYF
TRBJ1-1 | few | 14 | TRBV6-1 | TRBD1 | TGTGCCAGCAGAGGACAGGGTTTGATCCTTGAAGCTTTCTTT | CASRGQGLILEAFF
TRBJ1-1 | - | 15 | TRBV6-1 | - | TGTGCCAGCAGCCGGAAGGGGCAAGGCTCCACTGAAGCTTTCTTT | CASSRKGQGSTEAFF
TRBJ2-1 | - | 17 | TRBV30 | TRBD1 | TGTGCCTGGAGTGTAAGAATCTGGGACAGCTCCTACAATGAGCAGTTCTTC | CAWSVRIWDSSYNEQFF
TRBJ2-1 | - | 10 | TRBV20-1 | - | TGCAGTGCTTCCAGGTATGAGCAGTTCTTC | CSASRYEQFF
TRBJ2-5 | - | 16 | TRBV7-9 | TRBD1 | TGTGCCAGCAGCCCGGGGACAGGGGGTTCGGGAGAGACCCAGTACTTC | CASSPGTGGSGETQYF
TRBJ2-5 | - | 13 | TRBV4-1 | - | TGCGCCAGCAGCCCGCTGGTTGTGGAGACCCAGTACTTC | CASSPLVVETQYF
TRBJ2-7 | - | 15 | TRBV18 | - | TGTGCCAGCTCACCACCCGGGAAAGAATCCTACGAGCAGTACTTC | CASSPPGKESYEQYF
TRBJ1-1 | - | 17 | TRBV5-1 | - | TGCGCCAGCAACTTGACGTACAGTCTGGTCCCGGATTTTGAAGCTTTCTTT | CASNLTYSLVPDFEAFF
TRBJ1-1 | - | 15 | TRBV11-2 | - | TGTGCCAGCAGCTTAAAACCGGGACTCGACACTGAAGCTTTCTTT | CASSLKPGLDTEAFF
TRBJ1-4 | few | 14 | TRBV2 | TRBD1 | TGTGCCAGCAGTGGGGGACAGGGTGTGGAAAAACTGTTTTTT | CASSGGQGVEKLFF
TRBJ2-2 | - | 16 | TRBV9 | TRBD1 | TGTGCCAGCAGCGTGCAGACAGGGCGAAACACCGGGGAGCTGTTTTTT | CASSVQTGRNTGELFF
TRBJ1-4 | - | 13 | TRBV4-1 | - | TGCGCCACCGGGACGTCCCCGAATGAAAAACTGTTTTTT | CATGTSPNEKLFF
TRBJ1-1 | few | 14 | TRBV12-5 | - | TGTGCTAGTGGTTTTATTATCAGGGGAGGAGAAGCTTTCTTT | CASGFIIRGGEAFF
TRBJ2-7 | - | 14 | TRBV6-5 | - | TGTGCCAGCAGTTACTCGATATGGACCGACGAGCAGTACTTC | CASSYSIWTDEQYF
TRBJ2-2 | - | 14 | TRBV11-2 | - | TGTGCCAGCAGCTTAGATCCGGGGACCGGGGAGCTGTTTTTT | CASSLDPGTGELFF
TRBJ2-1 | - | 13 | TRBV5-4 | - | TGTGCCAGCAGCTTGGGTCCGGCCGGGGAGCAGTTCTTC | CASSLGPAGEQFF
TRBJ2-7 | - | 14 | TRBV7-9 | - | TGTGCCAGCAGCTTAGTCGTGGGGGAATACGAGCAGTACTTC | CASSLVVGEYEQYF
TRBJ1-1 | - | 13 | TRBV10-3 | TRBD1 | TGTGCCATCAGGGGGGGACAGGGGACTGAAGCTTTCTTT | CAIRGGQGTEAFF
TRBJ2-3 | - | 19 | TRBV4-1 | - | TGCGCCAGCAGCCTAAAGTGGGGTCGGGGGAACCCACGCACAGATACGCAGTATTTT | CASSLKWGRGNPRTDTQYF
TRBJ2-1 | large | 15 | TRBV6-4 | TRBD2 | TGTGCCAGCAGTGCCATGGCTAGCGGGGGGGACGAGCAGTTCTTC | CASSAMASGGDEQFF
TRBJ2-3 | - | 16 | TRBV21-1 | - | TGTGCCAGCAGCAAAGCGAACCGGGTACGCACAGATACGCAGTATTTT | CASSKANRVRTDTQYF
TRBJ1-2 | - | 16 | TRBV7-9 | - | TGTGCCAGCAGCTTAAGGACAGACCTTTTATGGTATGGCTACACCTTC | CASSLRTDLLWYGYTF
TRBJ2-7 | - | 14 | TRBV5-1 | - | TGCGCCAGCAGCTTGGCCAGCCCGCCCTACGAGCAGTACTTC | CASSLASPPYEQYF
TRBJ2-1 | - | 15 | TRBV10-3 | TRBD1 | TGTGCCATCAGTCCGGGACAGGGCTCCTACAATGAGCAGTTCTTC | CAISPGQGSYNEQFF